Following are 29 T cell receptor beta chains from one sample sequenced in a study of blood T cell repertoires in COVID-19. Generated by immunoSEQ multiplex PCR, the TCRdb table keeps only in-frame clones and is missing some. The data show a few hundred thousand clones, around nine tenths seen once. The specimen was PBMCs or T cells enriched from blood (not recorded which). The receptors were sampled from a woman aged 55-69 years in a cohort exposed to, infected with or recovered from COVID-19 (not recorded which).

This clone was recorded a few times. The CDR3 nucleotides read TGTGCCAGCAGTTACTCCGGGACAGAGTATGGCTACACCTTC. Encoded protein: CASSYSGTEYGYTF. V and J are TRBV6-5 and TRBJ1-2; 7 nucleotides align to TRBD1. CDR1 is MNHEY and CDR2 is SVGAGI in the germline V gene. The CDR3 sequence is 14 residues long. Trimming at V came to 0 bases and at J to 5 bases, leaving 3 bases not matched to a gene.

This rearrangement joins TRBV7-2 to TRBJ2-1; 9 bases are a match to TRBD2. The V segment lost 6 bases and the J segment 9 bases; nucleotides outside the gene matches: 12. The CDR3 runs to 15 residues. Germline CDR1 is SGHTA and CDR2 is FQGNSA. CDR3 nucleotides: TGTGCCAGCAGTATGGCACTAGCGGGCTCCGGTGAGCAGTTCTTC. Residues: CASSMALAGSGEQFF.

This clone was recorded only once. This chain joins TRBV4-3 and TRBJ2-3; 10 bases fit TRBD1. V shed 0 bases and J 3 bases; nucleotides not matched to a gene: 6. The CDR3 runs to 17 residues. CDR1 LGHNA and CDR2 YSLEER come from the germline V gene. DNA of the CDR3: TGCGCCAGCAGCCAAGATCTACCGGGACAGGGGACAGATACGCAGTATTTT. Its protein is CASSQDLPGQGTDTQYF.

The chain employs TRBV9 and TRBJ1-1; D not resolved. The germline gives CDR1 SGDLS, CDR2 YYNGEE. The CDR3 sequence is 15 residues long. Trimming took off 2 bases at V and 1 base at J, with 12 bases between the two ends. CDR3 in amino acids: CASSVQEGGNTEAFF. For the CDR3, the DNA is TGTGCCAGCAGCGTTCAGGAGGGCGGGAACACTGAAGCTTTCTTT.

The rearrangement joins TRBV2 to TRBJ2-5; TRBD1 is a possible D gene (5 bases). This CDR3 region has 15 residues. The germline V and J ends were trimmed by 0 bases and 3 bases, with 11 bases remaining between them. Germline CDR1 is SNHLY and CDR2 is FYNNEI. In DNA, the CDR3 is TGTGCCAGCAGTGAAGCGCTTCGACAGAAAGAGACCCAGTACTTC. This translates into CASSEALRQKETQYF.

The V gene is TRBV5-1, the J gene TRBJ2-1; 10 bases line up with TRBD1. CDR3 size: 15 residues. Germline values: CDR1 SGHRS, CDR2 YFSETQ. V trimming: 0 bases; J trimming: 6 bases; junction bases outside the gene matches: 3. The CDR3 nucleotides are TGCGCCAGCAGCTTGGAAGGACAGGGGGTCAATGAGCAGTTCTTC. Its translation is CASSLEGQGVNEQFF.

The chain links TRBV29-1 to TRBJ1-1, with 9 bases fitting TRBD1. The CDR3 spans 14 residues. Germline values: CDR1 SQVTM, CDR2 ANQGSEA. The V gene end was trimmed by 4 bases and the J gene end by 6 bases; junction bases not matched to a gene: 9. CDR3 region: CSVAYRGQDAEAFF. The CDR3 bases are TGCAGCGTTGCTTACAGGGGGCAGGACGCTGAAGCTTTCTTT.

The rearrangement joins TRBV7-2 to TRBJ2-7, with TRBD2 identical over 7 bases. The CDR3 contains 15 residues. The germline gives CDR1 SGHTA, CDR2 FQGNSA. J was trimmed by 3 bases and V by 5 bases; bases with no gene match: 10. The CDR3: CASSVRSGTGYEQYF. CDR3 nucleotides: TGTGCCAGCAGCGTACGCAGCGGGACTGGCTACGAGCAGTACTTC.

The chain is built from TRBV24-1 and TRBJ2-1; perhaps TRBD2 as D (7 bases). The V gene's germline CDR1 is KGHDR and CDR2 SFDVKD. This CDR3 is built from 17 residues. V shed 7 bases and J shed 0 bases, with 18 bases lying between them. CDR3 region: CATSPREGGPSYNEQFF. The CDR3 DNA is TGTGCCACCAGCCCTAGGGAGGGGGGTCCCTCCTACAATGAGCAGTTCTTC.

The chain links TRBV5-6 to TRBJ2-5; the match to TRBD1 covers 7 bases. Germline V lookup: CDR1 SGHDT, CDR2 YYEEEE. This CDR3 contains 13 residues. J gave up 2 bases and V 4 bases, and 2 bases lay outside the gene matches. The CDR3 coding sequence is TGTGCCAGCAGCAAGGGACAGCAAGAGACCCAGTACTTC. Translating it yields CASSKGQQETQYF. Full variable domain (outside the CDR3, taken from reference TRBV5-6 and TRBJ2-5): DAGVTQSPTHLIKTRGQQVTLRCSPKSGHDTVSWYQQALGQGPQFIFQYYEEEERQRGNFPDRFSGHQFPNYSSELNVNALLLGDSALYLCASSKGQQETQYFGPGTRLLVL.

The chain recombines TRBV19 with TRBJ1-5, with unresolved D. This CDR3 has 14 amino acids. V gave up 4 bases and J gave up 7 bases, with 14 bases separating them. Per germline, CDR1 LNHDA and CDR2 SQIVND (reference sequence). CDR3 nucleotides: TGTGCCAGTAGTACCTACGCTGGTCCCCAGCCCCAGCATTTT. Encoded protein: CASSTYAGPQPQHF.

J is TRBJ1-4 and V is TRBV11-2, with 11 bases that match TRBD1. The germline V gene has CDR1 SGHAT and CDR2 FQNNGV. With 5 bases clipped from V and 8 bases from J, the junction kept 4 bases outside the gene matches. The CDR3 consists of 14 residues. The CDR3 DNA sequence: TGTGCCAGCAGCAGGGACAGGGGGAGAGAAAAACTGTTTTTT. It specifies CASSRDRGREKLFF.

This clone was found once. The chain joins TRBV7-8 to TRBJ1-3; 7 bases align to TRBD1. This CDR3 has 15 residues. Per germline, CDR1 SGHVS and CDR2 FQNEAQ. Trimming cost V 1 base and J 4 bases; bases outside gene matches: 4. Written as DNA, the CDR3 is TGTGCCAGCAGCTTAGTTGGGGGACAGGGAAACACCATATATTTT. This translates into CASSLVGGQGNTIYF.

The chain has TRBV28 and TRBJ2-3; D remains unclear. The ends were cut back, 2 bases at V and 3 bases at J, with 6 bases in the middle. The CDR3 is 13 residues long. Per the germline V gene, CDR1 is MDHEN and CDR2 is SYDVKM. The CDR3 is CASSLTRTDTQYF. DNA of the CDR3: TGTGCCAGCAGTTTAACCAGGACAGATACGCAGTATTTT.

The chain combines TRBV30 with TRBJ2-3; no definite D call. Trimming took off 4 bases at V and 0 bases at J, with 8 bases between the two ends. Germline lookup yields CDR1 GTSNPN and CDR2 SVGIG (reference sequence). The CDR3 sequence is 13 residues long. CDR3 sequence: CAWTVSSTDTQYF. The CDR3 nucleotides read TGTGCCTGGACGGTGTCTAGCACAGATACGCAGTATTTT.

The chain carries TRBV7-2 and TRBJ2-7; 11 positions match TRBD2. Germline V gives CDR1 SGHTA, CDR2 FQGNSA. The CDR3 is 15 amino acids. The V segment lost 4 bases and the J segment 2 bases; nucleotides outside the gene matches: 4. DNA for the CDR3: TGTGCCAGCAGCTCTAGCGGGAGGACCACCTACGAGCAGTACTTC. It specifies CASSSSGRTTYEQYF.

The chain carries TRBV5-4 and TRBJ2-7; 7 bases map to TRBD2. V lost 0 bases and J lost 2; bases outside the gene matches: 5. Germline lookup yields CDR1 SGHNT and CDR2 YYREEE (reference sequence). This CDR3 is built from 15 residues. As DNA, the CDR3 is TGTGCCAGCAGCTTGGGGCTAGCGGAAACCTACGAGCAGTACTTC. Translation gives CASSLGLAETYEQYF.

The chain recombines TRBV7-9 with TRBJ2-7, with 8 bases matching TRBD1. From germline, CDR1 is SEHNR and CDR2 FQNEAQ (reference sequence). This CDR3 region has 15 residues. V was clipped by 4 bases and J by 3 bases; unmatched bases: 8. CDR3 protein: CASSWTGTHLYEQYF. CDR3 DNA: TGTGCCAGCAGCTGGACAGGGACTCATCTCTACGAGCAGTACTTC.

A single count supports this clone. V and J are TRBV5-1 and TRBJ2-6; 9 nucleotides align to TRBD1. The trim removed 5 bases at V and 0 bases at J, leaving 6 bases unmatched. The CDR3 sequence is 17 residues long. From germline, CDR1 is SGHRS and CDR2 YFSETQ. CDR3 nucleotide sequence: TGCGCCAGCAGGGGACAGGGTGGGCTCTCTGGGGCCAACGTCCTGACTTTC. Amino acid sequence: CASRGQGGLSGANVLTF.

This clone appeared once. The rearrangement joins TRBV6-6 to TRBJ1-6; no definite D call. The CDR3 runs 14 residues. V lost 2 bases and J lost 9, with 11 bases in between. Germline lookup yields CDR1 MNHNY and CDR2 SVGAGI (reference sequence). CDR3 sequence (DNA): TGTGCCAGCAGTTACGAGGGTCTGGGTTCACCCCTCCACTTT. Translation: CASSYEGLGSPLHF.

This clone has a count of ten or more. The gene calls are TRBV9 and TRBJ1-1, with 8 bases lining up with TRBD1. With 3 bases clipped from V and 4 bases from J, the junction kept 5 bases outside the gene matches. CDR3 length equals 14 residues. Germline CDR1 reads SGDLS; CDR2 reads YYNGEE. CDR3 amino acids: CASSAQGGVTEAFF. Written as DNA, the CDR3 is TGTGCCAGCAGCGCACAGGGGGGTGTCACTGAAGCTTTCTTT. Variable domain in full (rest from reference TRBV9 and TRBJ1-1): DSGVTQTPKHLITATGQRVTLRCSPRSGDLSVYWYQQSLDQGLQFLIQYYNGEERAKGNILERFSAQQFPDLHSELNLSSLELGDSALYFCASSAQGGVTEAFFGQGTRLTVV.

This rearrangement joins TRBV27 to TRBJ2-7; 15 nucleotides line up with TRBD2. Trimming removed 4 bases from V and 3 bases from J; junction bases left unmatched: 10. CDR1 and CDR2 from the germline V gene are MNHEY and SMNVEV (reference sequence). The CDR3 extends over 18 amino acids. The CDR3 DNA follows: TGTGCCAGCAGTTCCGGACTAGCGGGAGGGTCGATTTACTACGAGCAGTACTTC. This translates into CASSSGLAGGSIYYEQYF.

The chain links TRBV21-1 to TRBJ2-7; TRBD1 is the table's D call and was not checked against the DNA. TRBV21-1 is flagged as a pseudogene. CDR3 length equals 15 residues. CDR3 region: CASSRPGQGSTEQYF. The CDR3 bases are TGTGCCAGCAGCAGACCGGGACAGGGATCAACCGAGCAGTACTTC.

The chain is built from TRBV7-9 and TRBJ1-1, with TRBD1 matching 9 bases. Germline V gene data show CDR1 as SEHNR and CDR2 as FQNEAQ (reference sequence). The CDR3 consists of 15 residues. The trim removed 3 bases at V and 1 base at J, leaving 3 bases unmatched. CDR3 sequence (DNA): TGTGCCAGCAGCTTGGGGGACAGGGCGAACACTGAAGCTTTCTTT. It codes for CASSLGDRANTEAFF.

The genes are TRBV5-8 and TRBJ2-5, with 9 bases fitting TRBD1. The CDR3 runs to 15 residues. V lost 4 bases, J lost 4 bases, and 8 bases stayed unmatched. Germline loops: CDR1 SGHTS, CDR2 YDEGEE. The CDR3 spells CASSTLGQGLETQYF. Written as DNA, the CDR3 is TGTGCCAGCAGCACCCTCGGACAGGGGTTAGAGACCCAGTACTTC.

This clone was seen once. Here the CDR3 DNA reads TGTGCCAGCAGCTTAGGGACTTGGAACACTGAAGCTTTCTTT. Protein product: CASSLGTWNTEAFF. The V call is TRBV7-2, the J call TRBJ1-1; no clear D. The CDR3 has 14 residues. The V end was cut by 1 base, the J end by 1 base, with 7 bases between. Germline V gives CDR1 SGHTA, CDR2 FQGNSA. The variable domain in full, completed from reference TRBV7-2 and TRBJ1-1, reads GAGVSQSPSNKVTEKGKDVELRCDPISGHTALYWYRQSLGQGLEFLIYFQGNSAPDKSGLPSDRFSAERTGGSVSTLTIQRTQQEDSAVYLCASSLGTWNTEAFFGQGTRLTVV.

V usage is TRBV27 and J usage is TRBJ2-2, with TRBD2 matching 13 bases. The V gene end was trimmed by 10 bases and the J gene end by 6 bases; junction bases not matched to a gene: 11. This CDR3 is built from 16 residues. Germline CDR1 is MNHEY and CDR2 is SMNVEV (reference sequence). The CDR3 nucleotides read TGTGCCACCCTGGGGACTAGCGGGATATCTGCCGGGGAGCTGTTTTTT. Amino acid sequence: CATLGTSGISAGELFF.

The chain carries TRBV9 and TRBJ2-1; D not certain. V was trimmed by 2 bases and J by 5 bases, leaving 5 bases between them. There are 12 residues in the CDR3. CDR1 and CDR2 from the germline V gene are SGDLS and YYNGEE. CDR3 loop: CASSVYNNEQFF. The DNA of the CDR3 is TGTGCCAGCAGCGTTTACAACAATGAGCAGTTCTTC.

This clone was found once. The rearrangement uses TRBV7-9 and TRBJ2-7; 7 nucleotides agree with TRBD1. V lost 0 bases, J lost 4 bases, and 3 bases stayed unmatched. This CDR3 region has 14 residues. Looked up from germline, CDR1 is SEHNR and CDR2 is FQNEAQ (reference sequence). In DNA form, the CDR3 reads TGTGCCAGCAGCTTAGCGGGACAGTATTACGAGCAGTACTTC. It is translated as CASSLAGQYYEQYF. Supplemented by reference TRBV7-9 and TRBJ2-7, the full variable domain reads DTGVSQNPRHKITKRGQNVTFRCDPISEHNRLYWYRQTLGQGPEFLTYFQNEAQLEKSRLLSDRFSAERPKGSFSTLEIQRTEQGDSAMYLCASSLAGQYYEQYFGPGTRLTVT.